Presented here are 8 T cell receptor beta chains from one specimen sequenced in a study of blood T cell repertoires in COVID-19. TCRdb's table, derived via immunoSEQ multiplex PCR, lists solely in-frame clones and lacks some. This table has about 480,000 clones, roughly nine tenths appearing once. Sequencing was performed on peripheral blood. Source of these receptors: a man between 18 and 29 years old with COVID-19, enrolled during active disease.

This clone came up once. V and J are TRBV6-5 and TRBJ2-7; 8 nucleotides line up with TRBD1. Per the germline V gene, CDR1 is MNHEY and CDR2 is SVGAGI. The V and J ends lost 2 bases and 5 bases, in that order; junction bases with no gene match: 11. This CDR3 spans 16 amino acids. The CDR3, as DNA: TGTGCCAGCAGTTACGCCTCAGGACAGGGCGCTCACGAGCAGTACTTC. Amino acids: CASSYASGQGAHEQYF.

The genes are TRBV12-5 and TRBJ1-1, with D possibly TRBD1 on 6 matching bases. This CDR3 is built from 15 residues. Trimming cost V 3 bases and J 0 bases, with 11 bases left between them. The germline V gene encodes CDR1 LGHNT and CDR2 FRNRAP. CDR3 DNA sequence: TGTGCTAGTGGTTTACGACAGGACCTGAACACTGAAGCTTTCTTT. Its protein product is CASGLRQDLNTEAFF. Supplemented by reference TRBV12-5 and TRBJ1-1, the full variable domain reads DARVTQTPRHKVTEMGQEVTMRCQPILGHNTVFWYRQTMMQGLELLAYFRNRAPLDDSGMPKDRFSAEMPDATLATLKIQPSEPRDSAVYFCASGLRQDLNTEAFFGQGTRLTVV.

V is TRBV5-4 and J is TRBJ2-5; 8 bases are a match to TRBD2. V lost 1 base, J lost 1 base, and 6 bases stayed unmatched. Germline V lookup: CDR1 SGHNT, CDR2 YYREEE (reference sequence). The CDR3 sequence is 16 residues long. The CDR3 reads CASSLSIGGGQETQYF. In nucleotides, the CDR3 is TGTGCCAGCAGCTTGTCGATCGGGGGGGGCCAAGAGACCCAGTACTTC.

The chain uses TRBV7-3 and TRBJ2-1, with D tentatively TRBD2 (5 bases). Germline CDR1 reads SGHTA; CDR2 reads FQGTGA. The V gene lost 2 bases and the J gene lost 7 bases, with 15 bases spanning the gap. The CDR3 has 15 residues. CDR3 nucleotides: TGTGCCAGCAGCTTATTGGCGGGTTTGTCAAATGAGCAGTTCTTC. Its protein product is CASSLLAGLSNEQFF. The variable domain in full, completed from reference TRBV7-3 and TRBJ2-1, reads GAGVSQTPSNKVTEKGKYVELRCDPISGHTALYWYRQSLGQGPEFLIYFQGTGAADDSGLPNDRFFAVRPEGSVSTLKIQRTERGDSAVYLCASSLLAGLSNEQFFGPGTRLTVL.

The V gene is TRBV10-1, the J gene TRBJ2-3; 7 bases match TRBD1. The CDR3 length is 16 residues. CDR1 is WNHNN, CDR2 SYGVQD, per germline (reference sequence). After removal of 3 bases from V and 2 bases from J, the junction contained 8 bases not matched to a gene. The CDR3 region has the DNA TGCGCCAGCAGTGAACAAAGGGACAGCCTCACAGATACGCAGTATTTT. This translates into CASSEQRDSLTDTQYF.

The rearrangement uses TRBV5-1 and TRBJ2-3; 9 bases align to TRBD1. There are 15 residues in the CDR3. V shed 4 bases and J 1 base; nucleotides not matched to a gene: 4. Germline values: CDR1 SGHRS, CDR2 YFSETQ. The CDR3 spells CASSHGDRGTDTQYF. CDR3 sequence (DNA): TGCGCCAGCAGCCACGGGGACAGGGGCACAGATACGCAGTATTTT. Complete variable domain (other parts from reference TRBV5-1 and TRBJ2-3): KAGVTQTPRYLIKTRGQQVTLSCSPISGHRSVSWYQQTPGQGLQFLFEYFSETQRNKGNFPGRFSGRQFSNSRSEMNVSTLELGDSALYLCASSHGDRGTDTQYFGPGTRLTVL.

The chain carries TRBV6-2 or TRBV6-3 and TRBJ1-1; 9 nucleotides agree with TRBD1. The germline V gene has CDR1 MNHEY and CDR2 SVGEGT. Trimming removed 6 bases from V and 5 bases from J; junction bases left unmatched: 16. This CDR3 is 17 amino acids long. The CDR3 DNA reads TGTGCCAGCAGCCCCGGGACAGGGATTGGATTGGAAACTGAAGCTTTCTTT. This gives the protein CASSPGTGIGLETEAFF.

The chain has TRBV6-5 and TRBJ1-5, with D perhaps TRBD1 (6 bases). This CDR3 has 15 amino acids. Per germline, CDR1 MNHEY and CDR2 SVGAGI. The V and J ends lost 6 bases and 0 bases respectively, with 12 bases between them. This CDR3 is CASRPTGISNQPQHF. The CDR3 DNA sequence: TGTGCCAGCAGGCCCACAGGGATTAGCAATCAGCCCCAGCATTTT.